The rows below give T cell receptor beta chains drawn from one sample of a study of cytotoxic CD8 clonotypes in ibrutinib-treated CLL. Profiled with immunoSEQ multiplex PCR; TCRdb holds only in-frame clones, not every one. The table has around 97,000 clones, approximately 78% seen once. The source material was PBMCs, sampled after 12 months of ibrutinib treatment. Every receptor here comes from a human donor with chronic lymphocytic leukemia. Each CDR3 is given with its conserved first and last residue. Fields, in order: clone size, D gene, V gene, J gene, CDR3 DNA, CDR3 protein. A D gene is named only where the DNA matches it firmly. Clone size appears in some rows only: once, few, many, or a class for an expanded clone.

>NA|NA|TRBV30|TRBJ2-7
TGTGCCTGTTCCGGGGGAGGACTCTACGAGCAGTACTTC
CACSGGGLYEQYF
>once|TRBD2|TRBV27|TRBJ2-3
TGTGCCAGCAGTTTAGGCGGGGGGGGCACAGATACGCAGTATTTT
CASSLGGGGTDTQYF
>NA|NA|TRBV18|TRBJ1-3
TGTGCCAGCTCACCACCTATGGGTTCAGGAAACACCATATATTTT
CASSPPMGSGNTIYF
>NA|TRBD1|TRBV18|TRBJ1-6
TGTGCCAGCTCAGGTAAGACAGGGCAGAATTCACCCCTCCACTTT
CASSGKTGQNSPLHF
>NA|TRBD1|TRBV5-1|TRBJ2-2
TGCGCCAGCAGCTTGGGGACAGGGCACGGGGAGCTGTTTTTT
CASSLGTGHGELFF
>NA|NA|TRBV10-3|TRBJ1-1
TGTGCCATCAGTTCGGAATGGGGGCGCGGGATGAACACTGAAGCTTTCTTT
CAISSEWGRGMNTEAFF
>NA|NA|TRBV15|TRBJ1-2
TGTGCCACCAGCAGGGCCCTAGATTATGGCTACACCTTC
CATSRALDYGYTF
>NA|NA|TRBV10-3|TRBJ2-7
TGTGCCATCAGTGAGTCGACGTCGAGGGCTCACGAGCAGTACTTC
CAISESTSRAHEQYF
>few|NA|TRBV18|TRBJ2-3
TGTGCCAGTTGGGGTAGCACAGATACGCAGTATTTT
CASWGSTDTQYF
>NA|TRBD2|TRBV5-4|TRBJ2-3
TGTGCCGTCGGGGGCGGGGGGGCCGGAGATACGCAGTATTTT
CAVGGGGAGDTQYF